This TCR beta chain was observed in a study of T cells after yellow fever vaccination. Across the whole study: When fractions had low cell numbers, they were prepared with SMART-Seq v4 Ultra Low Input.

A 5'RACE template-switching step, the method used to make TCR cDNA, added a universal primer site and UMIs. TCRdb reprocessed the 5' RACE reads via MiXCR and lists one record per CDR3 protein. The sample contains 510,000 or so distinct CDR3 sequences, under 25% of which appear only once. Germline V gene lookup returns CDR1 SQVTM and CDR2 ANQGSEA. CDR3 length: 13 residues. V gave up 0 bases and J gave up 6 bases, with 12 bases separating them. This clonotype was detected a few times. Antigen unknown. Study-level results: The secondary response was weaker but peaked faster, day 5 versus 15. FACS-sorted repertoires could contain abundant clonotypes contaminating from the bulk population.

This TCR derives from a man in his thirties or forties who received the YFV17D yellow fever vaccine. This specimen consisted of PBMCs, obtained 15 days after the yellow fever booster vaccination. The rearrangement uses TRBV29-1 and TRBJ2-7, with D perhaps matching TRBD2 (6 bases). CDR3 protein: CSVEDPLGGEQYF. CDR3 coding DNA: TGCAGCGTTGAAGATCCTCTGGGAGGCGAGCAGTACTTC.